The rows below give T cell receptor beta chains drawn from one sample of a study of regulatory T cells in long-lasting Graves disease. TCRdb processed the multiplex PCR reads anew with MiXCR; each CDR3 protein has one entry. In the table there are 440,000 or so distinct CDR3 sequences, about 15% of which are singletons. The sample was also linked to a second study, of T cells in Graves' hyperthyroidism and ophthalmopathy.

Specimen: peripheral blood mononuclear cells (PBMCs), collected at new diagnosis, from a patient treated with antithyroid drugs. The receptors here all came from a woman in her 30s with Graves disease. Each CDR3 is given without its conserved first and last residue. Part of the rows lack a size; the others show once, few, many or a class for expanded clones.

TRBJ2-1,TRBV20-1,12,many,SALAGETYNEQF
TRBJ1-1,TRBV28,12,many,ASSPPSLNTEAF
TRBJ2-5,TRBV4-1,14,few,ASSQEGPRQWETQY
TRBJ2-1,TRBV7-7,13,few,ASSPRTGSGNEQF
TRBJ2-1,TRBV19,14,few,ASSIGRDRDGDEQF
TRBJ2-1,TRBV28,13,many,ASTAGLAGVNEQF
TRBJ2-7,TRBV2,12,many,ASSGTGGRYEQY
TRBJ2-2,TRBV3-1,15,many,ASSQALAGANTGELF
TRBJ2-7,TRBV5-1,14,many,ASSLEGAWSSYEQY
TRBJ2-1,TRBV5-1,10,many,ASREATREQF
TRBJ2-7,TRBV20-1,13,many,SARIQRDITYEQY
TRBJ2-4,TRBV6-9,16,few,ASSYLFIAGGAKNIQY
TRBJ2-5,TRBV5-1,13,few,ASSLGDPTRETQY
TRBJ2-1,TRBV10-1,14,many,ASSDTGLAGVVEQF
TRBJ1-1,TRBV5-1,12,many,ASSLRTDNTEAF
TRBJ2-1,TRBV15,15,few,ATSRAIGALSNNEQF
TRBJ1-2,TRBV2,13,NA,ASSEEAGENYGYT
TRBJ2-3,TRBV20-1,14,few,SARVLLELGTDTQY
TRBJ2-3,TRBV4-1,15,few,ASSQDLPSGTIDTQY
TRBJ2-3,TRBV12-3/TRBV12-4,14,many,ASSFATSGRTDTQY
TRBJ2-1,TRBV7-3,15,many,ASSSGPGLAGLNEQF
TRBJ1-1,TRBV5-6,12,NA,ASSWGRGGTEAF
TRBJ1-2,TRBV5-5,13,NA,ASSWGGSLNYGYA
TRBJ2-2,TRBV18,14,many,ASSPLGDTNTGELF
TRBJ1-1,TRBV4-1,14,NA,ASSQGTRQGSTEAF
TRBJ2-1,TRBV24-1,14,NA,ATSDRQGVTLGEQF